The entry below gives a single T cell receptor beta chain sequence along with its context. The V gene's germline CDR1 is SEHNR and CDR2 FQNEAQ (reference sequence). CDR3 size: 19 residues. The ends were cut back, 4 bases at V and 2 bases at J, with 26 bases in the middle. This record belongs to a study of cytomegalovirus exposure and HLA in healthy donors. The PCR had 60 Vbeta and 13 Jbeta primers. Libraries were prepared by immunoSEQ multiplex PCR; TCRdb keeps only in-frame clonotypes and omits some of them. The profile shows 64,000 or so clones, roughly 87% of them singletons. The chain combines TRBV7-9 with TRBJ2-5; a possible D gene is TRBD2 (5 bases). The source material was PBMCs. This TCR was recovered from a female donor in good health and CMV-seronegative. The CDR3 spells CASSYRPPSLGTGQETQYF. The DNA of the CDR3 is TGTGCCAGCAGCTACCGGCCCCCATCCTTGGGCACGGGGCAAGAGACCCAGTACTTC. Drawing the rest from reference TRBV7-9 and TRBJ2-5, the complete variable domain is DTGVSQNPRHKITKRGQNVTFRCDPISEHNRLYWYRQTLGQGPEFLTYFQNEAQLEKSRLLSDRFSAERPKGSFSTLEIQRTEQGDSAMYLCASSYRPPSLGTGQETQYFGPGTRLLVL.